The sequence of this TCR beta chain was determined in a study of blood T cells in healthy people across ages. Regarding the study as a whole: Investigators treated diversity estimates from one million T cells as underestimates. Naive T cell percentage and TCR beta diversity correlated strongly.

Isolation of PBMCs gave at least 6 million cells per sample. This CDR3 has 13 amino acids. Germline loops: CDR1 MNHEY, CDR2 SMNVEV (reference sequence). Combining a sample-barcoded 5' primer with a J-beta primer mix, a second PCR ran for about 7 to 11 cycles. MiXCR was run by TCRdb on the 5' RACE reads, yielding one entry per CDR3 protein. The sample holds 1.5 million or so distinct CDR3 sequences; roughly 43% are singletons and the top ten take 4%. A remark on this clonotype: Antigen specificity is unknown.

Sequencing was performed on blood. This clonotype was sampled from a woman aged 18-29 years in good health. The chain joins TRBV27 to TRBJ2-5; possibly TRBD1 for D (5 bases). Gene TRBJ2-7 matches the end of the DNA better, so the J call may be wrong. CDR3 loop: CASSYQGADEQYF. The CDR3 region has the DNA TGTGCCAGCAGTTATCAAGGGGCGGACGAGCAGTACTTC.